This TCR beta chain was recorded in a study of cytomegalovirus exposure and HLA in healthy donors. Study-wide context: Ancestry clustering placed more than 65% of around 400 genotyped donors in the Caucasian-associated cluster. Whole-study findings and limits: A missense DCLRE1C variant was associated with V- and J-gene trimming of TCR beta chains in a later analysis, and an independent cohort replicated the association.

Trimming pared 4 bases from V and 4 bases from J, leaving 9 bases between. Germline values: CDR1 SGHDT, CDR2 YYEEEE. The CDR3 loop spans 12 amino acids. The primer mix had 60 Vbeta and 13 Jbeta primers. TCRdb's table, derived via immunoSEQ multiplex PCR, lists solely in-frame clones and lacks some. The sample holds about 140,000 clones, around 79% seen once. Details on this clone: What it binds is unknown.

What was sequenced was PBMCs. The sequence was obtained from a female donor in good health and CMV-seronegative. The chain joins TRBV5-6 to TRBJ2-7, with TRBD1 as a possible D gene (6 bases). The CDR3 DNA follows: TGTGCCAGCAGCGAACAGGGTTACGAGCAGTACTTC. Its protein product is CASSEQGYEQYF. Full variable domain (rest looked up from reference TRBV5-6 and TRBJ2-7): DAGVTQSPTHLIKTRGQQVTLRCSPKSGHDTVSWYQQALGQGPQFIFQYYEEEERQRGNFPDRFSGHQFPNYSSELNVNALLLGDSALYLCASSEQGYEQYFGPGTRLTVT.